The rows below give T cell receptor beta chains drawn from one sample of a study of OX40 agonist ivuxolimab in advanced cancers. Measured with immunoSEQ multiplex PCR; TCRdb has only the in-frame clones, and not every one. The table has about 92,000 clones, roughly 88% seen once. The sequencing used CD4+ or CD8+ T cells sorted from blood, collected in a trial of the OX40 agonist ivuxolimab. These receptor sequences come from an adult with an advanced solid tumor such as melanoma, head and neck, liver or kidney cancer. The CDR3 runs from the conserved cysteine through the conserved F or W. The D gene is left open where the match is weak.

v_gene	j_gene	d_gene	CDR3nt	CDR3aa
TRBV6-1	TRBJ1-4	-	TGTGCCAGCAGTGATCGTGGGGAGCCTAATGAAAAACTGTTTTTT	CASSDRGEPNEKLFF
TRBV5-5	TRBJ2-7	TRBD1	TGTGCCAGCATCCCGCAGCCAACAGGGGGCTACGAGCAGTACTTC	CASIPQPTGGYEQYF
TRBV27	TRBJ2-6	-	TGTGCCAGCAGTTTGATAAGCTCTGGGGCCAACGTCCTGACTTTC	CASSLISSGANVLTF
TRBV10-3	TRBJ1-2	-	TGTGCCATCAGTGAGTCGGACAGTAATAACTATGGCTACACCTTC	CAISESDSNNYGYTF
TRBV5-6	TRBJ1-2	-	TGTGCCAGCAGCCAGAGAGAAGTGAACTATGGCTACACCTTC	CASSQREVNYGYTF
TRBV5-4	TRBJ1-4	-	TGTGCCAGCAGCTCCTCTACTGGGGGGAAGCGGGCTAATGAAAAACTGTTTTTT	CASSSSTGGKRANEKLFF
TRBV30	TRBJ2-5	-	TGTGCCTGGAGTGTACGATCAGGAGCGGGTTGGGAGACCCAGTACTTC	CAWSVRSGAGWETQYF
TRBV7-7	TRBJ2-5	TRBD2	TGTGCCAGCAGCCTGAGCGGGGAGGGAGAGACCCAGTACTTC	CASSLSGEGETQYF
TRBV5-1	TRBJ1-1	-	TGCGCCAGCAGCTTGGGGGGGCGGTACACTGAAGCTTTCTTT	CASSLGGRYTEAFF
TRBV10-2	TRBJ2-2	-	TGCGCCAGCAGCGCAAACAGGGACACCGGGGAGCTGTTTTTT	CASSANRDTGELFF
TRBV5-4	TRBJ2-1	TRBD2	TGTGCCAGCAGCTTGGGGGGAGGGGCCCCCTCCCGCAATGAGCAGTTCTTC	CASSLGGGAPSRNEQFF
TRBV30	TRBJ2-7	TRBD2	TGTGCCTGGAATCCCCTAGCGGGACCGACTGAGCAGTACTTC	CAWNPLAGPTEQYF